Reported below is one T cell receptor (beta chain). Its target is not known. The data originate from a study of shared clonotypes between healthy human individuals. Study background: Researchers assigned three CD4 naive, three CD4 memory, two CD8 naive and one CD8 memory plate to each donor.

Sorted-subset replicate PCR reactions were performed with 200 ng DNA, corresponding to tens of thousands of T cell genomes. In the authors' workflow: Quality scores were absent from the junction-only immunoSEQ sequences, so filtering differed. Measured with immunoSEQ multiplex PCR; TCRdb has only the in-frame clones, and not every one. From that table come the V and J calls and clone size; the DNA was used to work out D and trimming. This table holds some 2 million clones, about 95% found once. The germline V gene has CDR1 LGHNA and CDR2 YSLEER. The CDR3 contains 14 residues. V lost 0 bases and J lost 5, with 11 bases in between. Overall study results and limits: Naive subsets generally exceeded memory subsets in estimated richness.

Selected positively for CCR7 and CD45RO-negative, naive CD8 cells excluded terminally differentiated effector memory CD45RA+ cells. The chain recombines TRBV4-3 with TRBJ2-7; tentative D call: TRBD2 (5 bases). The clonotype was recovered from a man in his late teens or twenties in good health. Sequenced material: naive CD8+ T cells sorted from blood. CDR3: CASSQDERGNEQYF. DNA for the CDR3: TGCGCCAGCAGCCAAGATGAACGAGGGAACGAGCAGTACTTC.